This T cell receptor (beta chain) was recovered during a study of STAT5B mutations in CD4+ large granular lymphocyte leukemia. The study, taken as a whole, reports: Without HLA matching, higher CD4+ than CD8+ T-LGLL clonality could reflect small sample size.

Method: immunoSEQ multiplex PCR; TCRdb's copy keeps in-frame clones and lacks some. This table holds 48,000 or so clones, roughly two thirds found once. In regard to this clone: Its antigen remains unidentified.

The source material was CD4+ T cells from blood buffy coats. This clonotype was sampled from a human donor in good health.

CDR3 bases: TGTGCCAGCAGTCTACCGGACTACAATCAGCCCCAGCATTTT. Protein: CASSLPDYNQPQHF. The V call is TRBV28, the J call TRBJ1-5, with D unclear. Germline CDR1 and CDR2: MDHEN and SYDVKM. The CDR3 runs 14 residues. V was shortened by 5 bases and J by 3 bases, with 11 bases between the two germline ends.